This T cell receptor beta chain originates from a study of OX40 agonist ivuxolimab in advanced cancers. Some clones are missing from TCRdb's copy, which holds only in-frame ones; the method was immunoSEQ multiplex PCR. The top ten clones hold 10% to 15% of a sample with about 80,000 clones, roughly nine tenths of them seen once. Per the germline V gene, CDR1 is SGDLS and CDR2 is YYNGEE. V gave up 4 bases and J gave up 2 bases, with 13 bases separating them. CDR3 length: 14 residues. This TCR came from an adult with an advanced solid tumor such as melanoma, head and neck, liver or kidney cancer. This sample comprised CD4+ or CD8+ T cells sorted from blood, obtained in a trial of the OX40 agonist ivuxolimab. The rearrangement links TRBV9 to TRBJ2-7; maybe TRBD1 (6 bases). The CDR3 protein is CASSPLTGPYEQYF. CDR3 DNA sequence: TGTGCCAGCAGCCCCTTGACAGGCCCCTACGAGCAGTACTTC.